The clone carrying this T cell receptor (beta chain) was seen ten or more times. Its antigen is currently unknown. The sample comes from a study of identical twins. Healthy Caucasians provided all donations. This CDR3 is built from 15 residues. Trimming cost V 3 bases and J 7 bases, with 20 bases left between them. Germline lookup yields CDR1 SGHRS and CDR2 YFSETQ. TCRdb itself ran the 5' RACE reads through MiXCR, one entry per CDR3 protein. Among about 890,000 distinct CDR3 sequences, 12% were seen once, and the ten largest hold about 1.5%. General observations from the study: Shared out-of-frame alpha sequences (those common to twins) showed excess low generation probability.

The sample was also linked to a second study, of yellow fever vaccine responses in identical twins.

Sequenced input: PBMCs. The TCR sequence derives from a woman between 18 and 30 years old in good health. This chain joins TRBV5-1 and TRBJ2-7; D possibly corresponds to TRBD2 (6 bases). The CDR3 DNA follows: TGCGCCAGCAGCTGGGAAGGGACTTTCTTTGGGGAGCAGTACTTC. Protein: CASSWEGTFFGEQYF.